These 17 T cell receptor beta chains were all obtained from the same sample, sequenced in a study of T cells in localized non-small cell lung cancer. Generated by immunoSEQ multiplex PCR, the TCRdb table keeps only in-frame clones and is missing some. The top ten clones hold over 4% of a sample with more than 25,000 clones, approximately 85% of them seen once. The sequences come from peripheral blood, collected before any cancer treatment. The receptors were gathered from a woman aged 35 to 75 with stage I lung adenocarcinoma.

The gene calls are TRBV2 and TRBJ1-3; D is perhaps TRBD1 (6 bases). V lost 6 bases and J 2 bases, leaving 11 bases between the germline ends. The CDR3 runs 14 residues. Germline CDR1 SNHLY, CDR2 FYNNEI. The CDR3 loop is CASRAGEAGNTIYF. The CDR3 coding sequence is TGTGCCAGCAGAGCAGGGGAGGCTGGAAACACCATATATTTT.

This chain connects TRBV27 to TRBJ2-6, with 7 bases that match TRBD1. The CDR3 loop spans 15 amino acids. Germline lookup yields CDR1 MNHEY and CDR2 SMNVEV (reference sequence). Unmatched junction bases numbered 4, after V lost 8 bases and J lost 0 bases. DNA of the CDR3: TGTGCCAGCGTGGACAGGCACTCTGGGGCCAACGTCCTGACTTTC. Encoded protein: CASVDRHSGANVLTF.

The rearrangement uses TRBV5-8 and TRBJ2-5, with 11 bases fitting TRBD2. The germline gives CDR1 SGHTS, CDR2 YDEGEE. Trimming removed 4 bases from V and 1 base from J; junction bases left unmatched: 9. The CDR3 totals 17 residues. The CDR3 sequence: CASSLGSLAGGQETQYF. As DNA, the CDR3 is TGTGCCAGCAGCCTTGGATCCCTAGCGGGGGGCCAAGAGACCCAGTACTTC.

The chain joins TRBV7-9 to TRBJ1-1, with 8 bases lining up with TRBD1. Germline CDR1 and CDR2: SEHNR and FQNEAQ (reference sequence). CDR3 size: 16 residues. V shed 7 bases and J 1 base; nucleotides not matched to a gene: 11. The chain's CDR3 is CASTAPGGAGNTEAFF. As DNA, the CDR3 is TGTGCCAGCACCGCTCCAGGGGGCGCGGGGAACACTGAAGCTTTCTTT.

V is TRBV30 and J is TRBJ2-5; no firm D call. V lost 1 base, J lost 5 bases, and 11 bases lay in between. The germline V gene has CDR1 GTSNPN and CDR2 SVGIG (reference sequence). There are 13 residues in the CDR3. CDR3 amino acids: CAWSGLAWETQYF. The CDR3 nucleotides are TGTGCCTGGAGTGGTTTAGCATGGGAGACCCAGTACTTC. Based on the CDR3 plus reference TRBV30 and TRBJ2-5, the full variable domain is SQTIHQWPATLVQPVGSPLSLECTVEGTSNPNLYWYRQAAGRGLQLLFYSVGIGQISSEVPQNLSASRPQDRQFILSSKKLLLSDSGFYLCAWSGLAWETQYFGPGTRLLVL.

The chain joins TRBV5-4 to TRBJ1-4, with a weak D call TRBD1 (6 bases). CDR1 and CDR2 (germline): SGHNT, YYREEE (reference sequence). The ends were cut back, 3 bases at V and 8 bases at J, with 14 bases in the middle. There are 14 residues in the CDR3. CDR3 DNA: TGTGCCAGCAGCTCCTACAGGGATCAGGAAAAACTGTTTTTT. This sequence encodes CASSSYRDQEKLFF.

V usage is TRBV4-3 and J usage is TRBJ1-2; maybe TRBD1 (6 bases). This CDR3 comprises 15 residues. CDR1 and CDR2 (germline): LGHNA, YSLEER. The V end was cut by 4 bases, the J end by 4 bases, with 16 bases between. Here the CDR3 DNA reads TGCGCCAGCAGCCTCTTCTGGCGGGACACCTATGGCTACACCTTC. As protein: CASSLFWRDTYGYTF.

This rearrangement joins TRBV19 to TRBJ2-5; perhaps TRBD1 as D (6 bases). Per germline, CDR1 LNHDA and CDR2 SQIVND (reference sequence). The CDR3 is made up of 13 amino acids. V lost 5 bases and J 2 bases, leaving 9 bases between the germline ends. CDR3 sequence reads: CASSVQGQETQYF. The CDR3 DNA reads TGTGCCAGTAGTGTACAGGGACAAGAGACCCAGTACTTC.

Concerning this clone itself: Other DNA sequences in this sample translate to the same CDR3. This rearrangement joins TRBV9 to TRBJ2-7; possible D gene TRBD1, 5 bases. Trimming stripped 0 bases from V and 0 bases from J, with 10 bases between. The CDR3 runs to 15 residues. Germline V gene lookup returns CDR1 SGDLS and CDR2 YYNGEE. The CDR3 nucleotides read TGTGCCAGCAGCGTAGGGGGCGTTAGCTCCTACGAGCAGTACTTC. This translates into CASSVGGVSSYEQYF.

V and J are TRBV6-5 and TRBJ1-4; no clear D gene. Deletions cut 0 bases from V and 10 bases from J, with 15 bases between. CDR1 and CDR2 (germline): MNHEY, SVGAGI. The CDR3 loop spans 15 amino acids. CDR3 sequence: CASSYSDPNRGKLFF. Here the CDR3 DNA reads TGTGCCAGCAGTTACTCTGACCCTAACCGGGGAAAACTGTTTTTT.

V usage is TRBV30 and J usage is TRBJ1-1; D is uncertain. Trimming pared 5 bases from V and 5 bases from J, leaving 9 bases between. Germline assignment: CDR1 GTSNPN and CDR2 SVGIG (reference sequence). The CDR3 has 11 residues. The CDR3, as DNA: TGTGCCTGGGCTGGGTGGACTGAAGCTTTCTTT. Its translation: CAWAGWTEAFF.

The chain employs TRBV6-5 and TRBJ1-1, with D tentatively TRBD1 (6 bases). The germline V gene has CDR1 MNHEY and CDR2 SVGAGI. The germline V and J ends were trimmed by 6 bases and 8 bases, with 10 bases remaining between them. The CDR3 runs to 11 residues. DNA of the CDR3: TGTGCCAGCAGCCAAGGACAGGAAGCTTTCTTT. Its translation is CASSQGQEAFF.

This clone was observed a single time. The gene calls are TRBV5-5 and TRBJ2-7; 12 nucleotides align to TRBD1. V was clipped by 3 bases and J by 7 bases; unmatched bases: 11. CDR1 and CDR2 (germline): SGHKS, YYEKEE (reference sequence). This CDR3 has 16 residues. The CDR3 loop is CASSWAIGTGGGEQYF. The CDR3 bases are TGTGCCAGCAGCTGGGCCATCGGGACAGGGGGCGGTGAGCAGTACTTC.

CDR3 sequence: CASSWGEFYGYTF. In DNA form, the CDR3 reads TGCGCCAGCAGCTGGGGGGAGTTCTATGGCTACACCTTC. V and J are TRBV5-1 and TRBJ1-2, with D tentatively TRBD1 (5 bases). Trimming took 3 bases from V and 4 from J, leaving 10 bases between them. CDR1 SGHRS and CDR2 YFSETQ come from the germline V gene. This CDR3 comprises 13 residues. Using reference TRBV5-1 and TRBJ1-2 for the parts outside the CDR3, the full variable domain is KAGVTQTPRYLIKTRGQQVTLSCSPISGHRSVSWYQQTPGQGLQFLFEYFSETQRNKGNFPGRFSGRQFSNSRSEMNVSTLELGDSALYLCASSWGEFYGYTFGSGTRLTVV.

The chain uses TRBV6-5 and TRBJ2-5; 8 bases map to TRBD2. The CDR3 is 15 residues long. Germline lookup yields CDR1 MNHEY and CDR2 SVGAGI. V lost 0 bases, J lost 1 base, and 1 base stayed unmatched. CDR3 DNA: TGTGCCAGCAGTTACTCTAGCGGGGCCCAAGAGACCCAGTACTTC. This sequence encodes CASSYSSGAQETQYF.

Here the CDR3 reads CASSLTGGTEAFF. In nucleotides, the CDR3 is TGTGCCAGCAGCTTAACCGGGGGCACTGAAGCTTTCTTT. The V call is TRBV7-2, the J call TRBJ1-1; tentative D call: TRBD1 (5 bases). V shed 2 bases and J shed 4 bases, with 8 bases lying between them. Germline V gene data show CDR1 as SGHTA and CDR2 as FQGNSA. The CDR3 has 13 amino acids.

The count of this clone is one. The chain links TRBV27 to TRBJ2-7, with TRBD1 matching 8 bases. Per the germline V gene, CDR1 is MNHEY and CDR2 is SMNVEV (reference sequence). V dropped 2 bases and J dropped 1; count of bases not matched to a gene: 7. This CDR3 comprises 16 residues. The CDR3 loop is CASSLQGAPQSYEQYF. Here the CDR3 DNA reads TGTGCCAGCAGTTTACAGGGGGCCCCCCAGTCCTACGAGCAGTACTTC.